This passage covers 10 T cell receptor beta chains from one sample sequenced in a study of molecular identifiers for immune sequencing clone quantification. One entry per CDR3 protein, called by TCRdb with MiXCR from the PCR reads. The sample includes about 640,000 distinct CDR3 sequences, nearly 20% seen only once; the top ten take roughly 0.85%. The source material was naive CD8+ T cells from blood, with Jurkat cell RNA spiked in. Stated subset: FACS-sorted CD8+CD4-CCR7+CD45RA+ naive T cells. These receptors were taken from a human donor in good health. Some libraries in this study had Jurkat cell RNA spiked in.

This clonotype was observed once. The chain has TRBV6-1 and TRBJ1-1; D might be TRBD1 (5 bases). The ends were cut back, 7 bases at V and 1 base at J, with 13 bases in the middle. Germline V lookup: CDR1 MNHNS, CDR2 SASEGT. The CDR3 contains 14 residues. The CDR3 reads CASISGRKNTEAFF. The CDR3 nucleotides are TGTGCCAGCATTTCGGGACGGAAGAACACTGAAGCTTTCTTT.

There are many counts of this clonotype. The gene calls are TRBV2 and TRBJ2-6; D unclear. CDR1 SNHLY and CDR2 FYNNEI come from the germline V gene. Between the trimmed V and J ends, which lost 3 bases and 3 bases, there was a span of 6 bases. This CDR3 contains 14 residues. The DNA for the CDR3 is TGTGCCAGCAGTGAGGAAGTTGGGGCCAACGTCCTGACTTTC. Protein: CASSEEVGANVLTF. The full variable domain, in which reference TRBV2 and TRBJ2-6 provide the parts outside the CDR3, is EPEVTQTPSHQVTQMGQEVILRCVPISNHLYFYWYRQILGQKVEFLVSFYNNEISEKSEIFDDQFSVERPDGSNFTLKIRSTKLEDSAMYFCASSEEVGANVLTFGAGSRLTVL.

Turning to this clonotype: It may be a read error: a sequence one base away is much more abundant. In nucleotides, the CDR3 is TGTGCCGCCACCGGACAGGGCTCAGGTAGCAATCAGCCCCAGCATTTT. It codes for CAATGQGSGSNQPQHF. The chain combines TRBV24-1 with TRBJ1-5; 8 bases fit TRBD1. Germline V gives CDR1 KGHDR, CDR2 SFDVKD. The V segment lost 12 bases and the J segment 0 bases; nucleotides outside the gene matches: 12. CDR3 length equals 16 residues.

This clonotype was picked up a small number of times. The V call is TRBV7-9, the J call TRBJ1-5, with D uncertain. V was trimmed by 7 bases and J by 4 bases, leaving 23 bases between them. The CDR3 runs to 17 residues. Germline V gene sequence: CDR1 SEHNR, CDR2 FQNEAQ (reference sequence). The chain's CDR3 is CASTPTGREKPNQPQHF. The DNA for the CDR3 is TGTGCCAGCACCCCTACTGGACGGGAAAAGCCTAATCAGCCCCAGCATTTT.

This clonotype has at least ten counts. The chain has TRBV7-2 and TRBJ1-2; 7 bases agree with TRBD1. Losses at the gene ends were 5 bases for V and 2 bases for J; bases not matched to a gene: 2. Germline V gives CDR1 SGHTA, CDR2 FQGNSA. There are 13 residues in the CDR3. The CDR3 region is CASSPQGNYGYTF. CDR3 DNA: TGTGCCAGCAGCCCACAGGGGAACTATGGCTACACCTTC.

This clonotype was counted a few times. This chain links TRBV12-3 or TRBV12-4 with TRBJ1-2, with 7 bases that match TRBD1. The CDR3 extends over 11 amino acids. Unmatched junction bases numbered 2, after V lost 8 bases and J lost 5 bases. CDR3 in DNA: TGTGCCAGCGGGACAGTATATGGCTACACCTTC. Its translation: CASGTVYGYTF.

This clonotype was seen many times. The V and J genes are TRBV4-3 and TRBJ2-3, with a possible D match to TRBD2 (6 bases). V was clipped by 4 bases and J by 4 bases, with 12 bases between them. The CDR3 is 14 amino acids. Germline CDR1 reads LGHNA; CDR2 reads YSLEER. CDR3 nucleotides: TGCGCCAGCAGCCCGACTAGTCGCGCAGATACGCAGTATTTT. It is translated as CASSPTSRADTQYF.

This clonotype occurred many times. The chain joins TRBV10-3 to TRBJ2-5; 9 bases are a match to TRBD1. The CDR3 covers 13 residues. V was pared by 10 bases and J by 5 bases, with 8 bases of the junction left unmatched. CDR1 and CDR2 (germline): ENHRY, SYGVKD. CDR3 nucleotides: TGTGCCACCGAGACAGGGGGGGGTGAGACCCAGTACTTC. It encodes CATETGGGETQYF.

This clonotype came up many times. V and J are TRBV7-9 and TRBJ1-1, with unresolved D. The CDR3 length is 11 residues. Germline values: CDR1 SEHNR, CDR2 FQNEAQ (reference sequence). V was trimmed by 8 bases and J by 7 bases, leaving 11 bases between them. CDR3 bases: TGTGCCAGCGGATGGGGATATGAAGCTTTCTTT. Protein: CASGWGYEAFF.

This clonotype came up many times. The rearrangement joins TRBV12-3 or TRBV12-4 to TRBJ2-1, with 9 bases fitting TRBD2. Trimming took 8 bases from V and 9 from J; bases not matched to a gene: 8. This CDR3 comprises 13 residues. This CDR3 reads CASFLAGIGEQFF. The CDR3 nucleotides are TGTGCCAGCTTCCTAGCGGGGATTGGTGAGCAGTTCTTC.